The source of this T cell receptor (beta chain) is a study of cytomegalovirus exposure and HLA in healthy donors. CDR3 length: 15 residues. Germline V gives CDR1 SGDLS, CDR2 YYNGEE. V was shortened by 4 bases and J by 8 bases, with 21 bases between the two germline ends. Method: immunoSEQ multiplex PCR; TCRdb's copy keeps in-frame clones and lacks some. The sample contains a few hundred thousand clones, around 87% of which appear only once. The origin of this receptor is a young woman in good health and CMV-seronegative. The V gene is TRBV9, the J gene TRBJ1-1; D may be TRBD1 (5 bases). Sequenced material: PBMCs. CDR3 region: CASSPGSGLTWEAFF. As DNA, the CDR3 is TGTGCCAGCAGCCCCGGGTCAGGGTTGACATGGGAAGCTTTCTTT. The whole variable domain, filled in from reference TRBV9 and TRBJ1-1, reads DSGVTQTPKHLITATGQRVTLRCSPRSGDLSVYWYQQSLDQGLQFLIQYYNGEERAKGNILERFSAQQFPDLHSELNLSSLELGDSALYFCASSPGSGLTWEAFFGQGTRLTVV.